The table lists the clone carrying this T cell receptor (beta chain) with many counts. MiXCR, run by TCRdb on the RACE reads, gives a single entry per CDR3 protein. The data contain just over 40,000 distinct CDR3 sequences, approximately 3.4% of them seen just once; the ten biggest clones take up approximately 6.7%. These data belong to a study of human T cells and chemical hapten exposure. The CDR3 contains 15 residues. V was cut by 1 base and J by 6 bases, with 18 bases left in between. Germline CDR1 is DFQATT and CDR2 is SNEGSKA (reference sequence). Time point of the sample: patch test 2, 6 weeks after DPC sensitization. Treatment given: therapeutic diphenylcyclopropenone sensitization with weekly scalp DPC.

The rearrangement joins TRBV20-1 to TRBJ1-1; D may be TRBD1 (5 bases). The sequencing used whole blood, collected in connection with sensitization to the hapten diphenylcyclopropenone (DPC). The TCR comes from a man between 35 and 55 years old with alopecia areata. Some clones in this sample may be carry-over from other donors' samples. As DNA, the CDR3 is TGCAGTGCTAGAGGCCCACAGGTAGGGTCTCCTGAAGCTTTCTTT. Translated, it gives CSARGPQVGSPEAFF.